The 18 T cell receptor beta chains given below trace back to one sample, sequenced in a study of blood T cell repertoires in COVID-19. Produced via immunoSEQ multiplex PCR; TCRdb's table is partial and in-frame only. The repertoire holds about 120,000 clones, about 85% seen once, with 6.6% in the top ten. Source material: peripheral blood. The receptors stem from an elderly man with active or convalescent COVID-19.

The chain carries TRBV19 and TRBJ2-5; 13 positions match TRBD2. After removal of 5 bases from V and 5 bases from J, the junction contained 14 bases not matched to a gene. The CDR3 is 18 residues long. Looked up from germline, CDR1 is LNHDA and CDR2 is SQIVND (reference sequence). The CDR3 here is CASSLGLAGPNRVETQYF. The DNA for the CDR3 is TGTGCCAGTAGTCTGGGACTAGCGGGGCCAAACCGGGTGGAGACCCAGTACTTC.

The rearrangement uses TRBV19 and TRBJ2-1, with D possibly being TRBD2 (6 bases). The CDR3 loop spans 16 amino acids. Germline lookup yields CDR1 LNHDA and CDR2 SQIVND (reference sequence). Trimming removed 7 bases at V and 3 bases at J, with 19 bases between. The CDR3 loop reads CASMSASDSLYNEQFF. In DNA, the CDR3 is TGTGCCAGTATGAGCGCTAGCGACTCCCTCTACAATGAGCAGTTCTTC.

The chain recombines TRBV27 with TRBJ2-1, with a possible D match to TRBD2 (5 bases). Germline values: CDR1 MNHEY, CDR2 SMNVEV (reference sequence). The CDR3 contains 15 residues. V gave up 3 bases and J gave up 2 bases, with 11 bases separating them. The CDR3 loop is CASSLKAAAYNEQFF. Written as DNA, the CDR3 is TGTGCCAGCAGTTTGAAAGCGGCGGCCTACAATGAGCAGTTCTTC.

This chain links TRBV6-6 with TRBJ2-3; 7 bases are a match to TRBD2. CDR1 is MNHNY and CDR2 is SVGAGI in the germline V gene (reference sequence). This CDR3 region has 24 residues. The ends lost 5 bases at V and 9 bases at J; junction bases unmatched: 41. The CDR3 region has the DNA TGTGCCAGCAGTCCCCGCGGGGGTAAACTTGGCTTTCAACCAACTCGCCGTTCACTCCACACGCAGTATTTT. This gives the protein CASSPRGGKLGFQPTRRSLHTQYF.

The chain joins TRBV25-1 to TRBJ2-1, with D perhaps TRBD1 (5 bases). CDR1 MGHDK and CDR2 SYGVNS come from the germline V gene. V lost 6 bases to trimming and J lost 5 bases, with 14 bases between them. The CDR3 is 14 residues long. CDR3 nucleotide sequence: TGTGCCAGCAGCTTGGACAATCCAAACAATGAGCAGTTCTTC. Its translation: CASSLDNPNNEQFF.

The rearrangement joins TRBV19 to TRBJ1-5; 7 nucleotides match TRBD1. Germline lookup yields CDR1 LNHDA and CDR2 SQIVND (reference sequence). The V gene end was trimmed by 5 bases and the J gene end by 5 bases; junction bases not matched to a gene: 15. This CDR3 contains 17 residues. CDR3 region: CASSPPASEGGYQPQHF. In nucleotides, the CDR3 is TGTGCCAGTAGTCCCCCGGCCAGTGAAGGGGGCTATCAGCCCCAGCATTTT.

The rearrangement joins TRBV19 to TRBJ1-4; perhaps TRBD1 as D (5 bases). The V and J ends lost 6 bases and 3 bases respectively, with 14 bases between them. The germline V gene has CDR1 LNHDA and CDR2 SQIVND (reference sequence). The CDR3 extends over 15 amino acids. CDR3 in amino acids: CASSQSRQPNEKLFF. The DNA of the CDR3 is TGTGCCAGTAGCCAATCCCGACAGCCTAATGAAAAACTGTTTTTT.

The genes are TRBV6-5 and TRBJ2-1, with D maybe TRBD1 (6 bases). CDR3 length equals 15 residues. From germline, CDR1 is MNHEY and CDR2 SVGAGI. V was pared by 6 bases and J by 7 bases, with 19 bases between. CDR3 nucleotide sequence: TGTGCCAGCAGCAAACAACAGGGTTTATCGAATGAGCAGTTCTTC. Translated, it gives CASSKQQGLSNEQFF.

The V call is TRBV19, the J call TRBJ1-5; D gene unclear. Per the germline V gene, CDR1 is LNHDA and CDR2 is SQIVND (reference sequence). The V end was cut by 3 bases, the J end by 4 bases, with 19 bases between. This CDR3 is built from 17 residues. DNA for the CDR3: TGTGCCAGTAGTATTGAGAGGAGAGTACCTCCAAATCAGCCCCAGCATTTT. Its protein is CASSIERRVPPNQPQHF.

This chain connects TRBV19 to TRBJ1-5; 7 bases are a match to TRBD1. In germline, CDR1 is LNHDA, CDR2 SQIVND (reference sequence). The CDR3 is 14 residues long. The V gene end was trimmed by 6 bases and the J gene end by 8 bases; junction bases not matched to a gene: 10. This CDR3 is CASRTGEAIKPQHF. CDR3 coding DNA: TGTGCCAGTAGAACAGGGGAGGCAATCAAGCCCCAGCATTTT.

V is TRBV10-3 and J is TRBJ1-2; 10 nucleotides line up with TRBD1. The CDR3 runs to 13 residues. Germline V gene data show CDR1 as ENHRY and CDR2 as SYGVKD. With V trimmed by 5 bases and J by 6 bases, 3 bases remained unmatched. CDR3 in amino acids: CAISPGTGDGYTF. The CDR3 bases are TGTGCCATCAGTCCCGGGACAGGGGATGGCTACACCTTC.

CDR3 loop: CASSPRASDYEQYF. CDR3 nucleotides: TGTGCCAGCTCACCAAGGGCTAGCGACTACGAGCAGTACTTC. The chain recombines TRBV18 with TRBJ2-7, with D possibly matching TRBD2 (6 bases). The germline CDR1 and CDR2 sequences are KGHSH and LQKENI. Trimming left V 2 bases short and J 3 bases short, with 11 bases between. The CDR3 has 14 residues.

The CDR3 sequence: CTSSQVCGAVGTSGRYEQYF. The CDR3 nucleotides are TGCACCAGCAGCCAAGTATGCGGAGCTGTAGGGACTAGCGGGAGATACGAGCAGTACTTC. V usage is TRBV1 and J usage is TRBJ2-7; the D call of TRBD2 is as the table states it, not checked on the DNA. TRBV1 is noted as a pseudogene. This CDR3 region has 20 residues.

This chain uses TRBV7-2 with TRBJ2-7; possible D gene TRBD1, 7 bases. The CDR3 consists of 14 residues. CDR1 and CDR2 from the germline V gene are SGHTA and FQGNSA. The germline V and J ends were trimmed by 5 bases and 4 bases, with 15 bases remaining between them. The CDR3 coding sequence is TGTGCCAGCAGCACCAACCAGGGGGGTTACGAGCAGTACTTC. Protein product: CASSTNQGGYEQYF.

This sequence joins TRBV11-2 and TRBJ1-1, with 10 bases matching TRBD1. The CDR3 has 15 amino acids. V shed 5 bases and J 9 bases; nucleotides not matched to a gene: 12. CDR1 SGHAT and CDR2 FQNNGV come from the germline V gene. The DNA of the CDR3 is TGTGCCAGCAGCCAAGACAGGGGGCAACTTAGTAAAGCTTTCTTT. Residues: CASSQDRGQLSKAFF.

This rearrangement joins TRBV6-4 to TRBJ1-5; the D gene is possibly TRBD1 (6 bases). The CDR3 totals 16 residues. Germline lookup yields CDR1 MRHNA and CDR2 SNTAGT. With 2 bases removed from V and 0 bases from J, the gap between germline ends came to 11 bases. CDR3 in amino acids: CASSDPRGGSNQPQHF. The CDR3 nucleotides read TGTGCCAGCAGTGACCCACGAGGGGGTAGCAATCAGCCCCAGCATTTT.

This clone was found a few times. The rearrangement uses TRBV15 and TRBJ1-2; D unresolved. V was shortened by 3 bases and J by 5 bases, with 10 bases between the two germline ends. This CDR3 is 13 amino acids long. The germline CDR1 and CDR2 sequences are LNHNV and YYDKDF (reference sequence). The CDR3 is CATSRETGYGYTF. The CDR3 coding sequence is TGTGCCACCAGCAGGGAGACGGGTTATGGCTACACCTTC.

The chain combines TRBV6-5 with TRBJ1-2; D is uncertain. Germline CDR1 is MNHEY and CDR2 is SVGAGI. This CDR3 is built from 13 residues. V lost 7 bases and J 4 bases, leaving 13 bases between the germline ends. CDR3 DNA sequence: TGTGCCAGCAACGATACACCGTCCTATGGCTACACCTTC. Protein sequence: CASNDTPSYGYTF.